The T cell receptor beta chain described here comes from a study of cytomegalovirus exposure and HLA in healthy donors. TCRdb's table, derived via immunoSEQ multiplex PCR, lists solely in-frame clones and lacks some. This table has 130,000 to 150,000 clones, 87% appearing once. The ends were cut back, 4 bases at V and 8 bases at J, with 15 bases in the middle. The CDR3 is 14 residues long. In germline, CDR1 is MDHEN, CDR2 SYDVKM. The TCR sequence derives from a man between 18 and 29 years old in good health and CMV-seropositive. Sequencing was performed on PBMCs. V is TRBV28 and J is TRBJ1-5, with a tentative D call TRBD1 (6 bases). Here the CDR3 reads CASSYRDGGEPQHF. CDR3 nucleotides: TGTGCCAGCAGTTACAGGGATGGGGGCGAGCCCCAGCATTTT.